These 15 T cell receptor delta chains originate from one sample sequenced in a study of Vδ1+ human thymocytes. The study, taken as a whole, reports: Thymic TRG and TRD repertoires appeared highly polyclonal.

Sequences come from RNA converted to cDNA by reverse transcription. CDR3 amplicons came from multiplex PCR with pooled V-gene forward and constant-region reverse primers. TCRdb ran CATT on the multiplex PCR reads. The table shows 70,000 or so delta-chain clones, with around 35% occurring only once. Antigens for these TCRs are unknown. Sequencing was carried out using Vdelta1+ gamma-delta thymocytes from the thymus. Subset of the sample: FACS-sorted CD3+ TCRalphabeta- TCRVdelta1+ TCRVdelta2- thymocytes. The source of these receptors is a boy younger than two who had congenital heart surgery.

This clone was counted a few times. The chain employs TRDV1 and TRDJ1, with D uncertain. Germline V gene lookup returns CDR1 TSWWSYY and CDR2 QGS. This CDR3 is built from 17 residues. V lost 4 bases and J 2 bases, leaving 20 bases between the germline ends. For the CDR3, the DNA is TGTGCTCTTGGGGCCGCGAGGAGTCGTTTTGATACCGATAAACTCATCTTT. Protein: CALGAARSRFDTDKLIF.

This clone was seen more than once but under ten times. This chain joins TRDV1 and TRDJ1; 8 bases are a match to TRDD2. Germline V gene lookup returns CDR1 TSWWSYY and CDR2 QGS. This CDR3 is 21 amino acids long. V shed 3 bases, J shed 0 bases, and the junction held 21 bases outside the gene matches. The CDR3 DNA sequence: TGTGCTCTTGGGGATCCTCTTCCTACGTGGGGGGCGGCGAAGTACACCGATAAACTCATCTTT. Its protein product is CALGDPLPTWGAAKYTDKLIF.

This chain links TRDV1 with TRDJ1; D unclear. V lost 1 base and J 4 bases, leaving 7 bases between the germline ends. CDR1 is TSWWSYY, CDR2 QGS, per germline. This CDR3 region has 13 residues. The CDR3 here is CALGERHYDKLIF. DNA for the CDR3: TGTGCTCTTGGGGAACGACATTACGATAAACTCATCTTT.

This clone was observed a few times. The chain joins TRDV1 to TRDJ1, with D uncertain. V lost 7 bases and J 1 base, leaving 19 bases between the germline ends. Germline CDR1 and CDR2: TSWWSYY and QGS. The CDR3 sequence is 16 residues long. CDR3 coding DNA: TGTGCTCTTGCTGACCCCGCGGGGTTGGTCACCGATAAACTCATCTTT. The encoded protein is CALADPAGLVTDKLIF.

The chain links TRDV1 to TRDJ1; 13 positions agree with TRDD3. The V segment lost 5 bases and the J segment 9 bases; nucleotides outside the gene matches: 27. CDR3 length equals 21 residues. Germline V gives CDR1 TSWWSYY, CDR2 QGS. CDR3 bases: TGTGCTCTTGGGTTCCCTCCTTCCTACGGGAGTACTGGGGGATACGCGTGCCAACTCATCTTT. This translates into CALGFPPSYGSTGGYACQLIF.

This chain connects TRDV1 to TRDJ1; 7 nucleotides match TRDD3. The trim removed 0 bases at V and 2 bases at J, leaving 15 bases unmatched. Per germline, CDR1 TSWWSYY and CDR2 QGS. This CDR3 is built from 19 residues. CDR3: CALGELHPYSVLGTDKLIF. CDR3 in DNA: TGTGCTCTTGGGGAACTCCACCCCTACTCGGTACTGGGGACCGATAAACTCATCTTT.

The chain carries TRDV1 and TRDJ1; 8 bases agree with TRDD3. Per the germline V gene, CDR1 is TSWWSYY and CDR2 is QGS. The CDR3 is 19 amino acids. The trim removed 2 bases at V and 1 base at J, leaving 15 bases unmatched. DNA of the CDR3: TGTGCTCTTGGGGAATCTCTTCGCACTGGGGGCTACGTCACCGATAAACTCATCTTT. This encodes CALGESLRTGGYVTDKLIF.

The V gene is TRDV1, the J gene TRDJ1; 7 bases agree with TRDD3. The V gene's germline CDR1 is TSWWSYY and CDR2 QGS. V lost 7 bases and J lost 0; bases outside the gene matches: 17. This CDR3 comprises 18 residues. Here the CDR3 reads CALAIELVLGTYTDKLIF. The CDR3 nucleotides read TGTGCTCTTGCGATAGAGTTGGTACTGGGGACTTACACCGATAAACTCATCTTT.

This clone was found a few times. The chain combines TRDV1 with TRDJ1; TRDD3 agrees at 12 bases. CDR1 is TSWWSYY and CDR2 is QGS in the germline V gene. The CDR3 loop spans 18 amino acids. V trimming: 8 bases; J trimming: 0 bases; junction bases outside the gene matches: 13. The CDR3 coding sequence is TGTGCTCTTTATCCGGTCGCTGGGGGATACGCCTACACCGATAAACTCATCTTT. This sequence encodes CALYPVAGGYAYTDKLIF.

The chain carries TRDV1 and TRDJ1; 9 nucleotides agree with TRDD3. Germline assignment: CDR1 TSWWSYY and CDR2 QGS. This CDR3 region has 19 residues. V was pared by 4 bases and J by 1 base, with 16 bases of the junction left unmatched. The DNA for the CDR3 is TGTGCTCTTGGGGTCGCCGCCCGGGCTGGGGGATCCCCCACCGATAAACTCATCTTT. Translating gives CALGVAARAGGSPTDKLIF.

This clone has just a few counts. The V call is TRDV1, the J call TRDJ1, with D unclear. Germline CDR1 TSWWSYY, CDR2 QGS. V lost 4 bases and J lost 4, with 16 bases in between. The CDR3 has 15 residues. The CDR3 bases are TGTGCTCTTGGGGGGCCGGTGGGTTGGAACGATAAACTCATCTTT. It yields the protein CALGGPVGWNDKLIF.

The chain couples TRDV1 to TRDJ1; 7 nucleotides agree with TRDD3. The CDR3 spans 18 residues. Losses at the gene ends were 1 base for V and 7 bases for J; bases not matched to a gene: 18. In germline, CDR1 is TSWWSYY, CDR2 QGS. The CDR3 sequence is CALGERERWGTPCGKLIF. The CDR3 DNA sequence: TGTGCTCTTGGGGAACGGGAGCGGTGGGGGACCCCGTGCGGTAAACTCATCTTT.

As regards this clone: The identical CDR3 is also encoded by other nucleotide sequences in the sample. V and J are TRDV1 and TRDJ1; 11 positions match TRDD3. Unmatched junction bases numbered 21, after V lost 0 bases and J lost 0 bases. The germline V gene has CDR1 TSWWSYY and CDR2 QGS. CDR3 length: 23 amino acids. CDR3 amino acids: CALGELLGSYDWGITFNTDKLIF. CDR3 nucleotide sequence: TGTGCTCTTGGGGAACTCCTTGGGTCCTACGACTGGGGGATAACCTTTAACACCGATAAACTCATCTTT.

This chain joins TRDV1 and TRDJ1; no firm D call. The V gene lost 4 bases and the J gene lost 3 bases, with 12 bases spanning the gap. Per the germline V gene, CDR1 is TSWWSYY and CDR2 is QGS. The CDR3 length is 14 residues. CDR3 DNA: TGTGCTCTTGGGGGTCGGTACGGGTCCGATAAACTCATCTTT. It encodes CALGGRYGSDKLIF.

This clone was recorded a few times. The V call is TRDV1, the J call TRDJ1; the match to TRDD3 covers 8 bases. Germline V lookup: CDR1 TSWWSYY, CDR2 QGS. Germline trimming cut 5 bases from V and 0 bases from J; bases unmatched to any gene: 23. The CDR3 loop spans 21 amino acids. CDR3 DNA: TGTGCTCTTGGGAACGTGGGGCATGGGATACGCAACCTAAAGTACACCGATAAACTCATCTTT. Protein product: CALGNVGHGIRNLKYTDKLIF.